These 26 T cell receptor beta chains were all obtained from the same sample, sequenced in a study of T cell changes during pregnancy in multiple sclerosis. The data were produced by immunoSEQ multiplex PCR, yet TCRdb's version contains in-frame clones alone and is incomplete. The sample contains some 71,000 clones, approximately 90% of which appear only once. Sequenced here: peripheral blood, sampled in the third trimester of pregnancy. The source is a female donor with multiple sclerosis, enrolled in a pregnancy study.

In DNA form, the CDR3 reads TGCGCCAGCAGCTTGTCCCCTCCCAACACTGAAGCTTTCTTT. Translated, it gives CASSLSPPNTEAFF. This chain connects TRBV5-1 to TRBJ1-1; the D is unclear. Trimming removed 1 base at V and 2 bases at J, with 9 bases between. CDR3 length equals 14 residues. CDR1 SGHRS and CDR2 YFSETQ come from the germline V gene. Full variable domain (outside the CDR3, taken from reference TRBV5-1 and TRBJ1-1): KAGVTQTPRYLIKTRGQQVTLSCSPISGHRSVSWYQQTPGQGLQFLFEYFSETQRNKGNFPGRFSGRQFSNSRSEMNVSTLELGDSALYLCASSLSPPNTEAFFGQGTRLTVV.

The chain links TRBV2 to TRBJ1-1; D remains ambiguous. This CDR3 is 15 amino acids long. The V and J ends lost 8 bases and 1 base respectively, with 17 bases between them. Per germline, CDR1 SNHLY and CDR2 FYNNEI. The CDR3 sequence: CASFYDIFKNTEAFF. The CDR3 bases are TGTGCCAGCTTCTACGACATTTTCAAGAACACTGAAGCTTTCTTT.

Concerning this clone itself: Compared with germline, one end of the junction differs, possibly owing to a read error. The J gene is TRBJ1-5, the V gene TRBV30; the match to TRBD1 covers 11 bases. This CDR3 contains 18 residues. CDR1 GTSNPN and CDR2 SVGIG come from the germline V gene (reference sequence). The CDR3 protein is CASAPGTGGLYSNQPQHF. The DNA for the CDR3 is TGCGCGTCGGCCCCGGGGACAGGGGGTCTTTATAGCAATCAGCCCCAGCATTTT.

As for this clone: Lacking the conserved final phenylalanine or tryptophan, this CDR3 likely reflects a read error. It is unclear where the CDR3 begins or ends on the DNA, so no DNA is shown, and the CDR3 is as TCRdb lists it. The chain combines TRBV2 with TRBJ2-7; the table gives TRBD1 as D, unverified against the DNA. The germline V gene has CDR1 SNHLY and CDR2 FYNNEI. The CDR3 region is 12 residues in length, termini included. The CDR3 region is CASSLQGPLPYL.

The rearrangement uses TRBV7-9 and TRBJ2-2, with D perhaps TRBD2 (5 bases). The CDR3 loop spans 12 amino acids. The germline gives CDR1 SEHNR, CDR2 FQNEAQ (reference sequence). Trimming stripped 3 bases from V and 7 bases from J, with 6 bases between. DNA of the CDR3: TGTGCCAGCAGCTTTCGGGACGGGGAGCTGTTTTTT. It specifies CASSFRDGELFF.

The rearrangement joins TRBV5-1 to TRBJ2-5; 11 nucleotides align to TRBD2. V lost 3 bases and J lost 2; bases outside the gene matches: 15. This CDR3 region has 19 residues. The germline gives CDR1 SGHRS, CDR2 YFSETQ. The CDR3, as DNA: TGCGCCAGCAGCTCTCGTTATACCGGGACTAGCGGATATCAAGAGACCCAGTACTTC. Translating it yields CASSSRYTGTSGYQETQYF.

Only one count was recorded for this clone. J is TRBJ2-2 and V is TRBV4-3; TRBD1 might be the D (6 bases). Germline V gene lookup returns CDR1 LGHNA and CDR2 YSLEER. The length of the CDR3 is 15 residues. Trimming cost V 4 bases and J 7 bases, with 16 bases left between them. The CDR3 DNA reads as TGCGCCAGCAGCCGGTCAGGGGTTCCGGGCGGGGAGCTGTTTTTT. It yields the protein CASSRSGVPGGELFF.

The chain couples TRBV27 to TRBJ2-3; the D gene is possibly TRBD2 (6 bases). Germline V lookup: CDR1 MNHEY, CDR2 SMNVEV (reference sequence). V was shortened by 3 bases and J by 5 bases, with 15 bases between the two germline ends. The CDR3 covers 15 residues. The CDR3 loop is CASSFGLNLGDTQYF. CDR3 bases: TGTGCCAGCAGTTTCGGACTAAACCTTGGAGATACGCAGTATTTT.

The chain links TRBV10-3 to TRBJ1-2; no reliable D call. CDR3 length equals 13 residues. Germline-derived CDR1 and CDR2 are ENHRY and SYGVKD. V dropped 0 bases and J dropped 7 bases, with 9 bases sitting between them. CDR3 sequence reads: CAISESESGGYTF. In DNA form, the CDR3 reads TGTGCCATCAGTGAGTCGGAATCGGGTGGCTACACCTTC.

The chain couples TRBV7-2 to TRBJ2-1, with D uncertain. Trimming stripped 0 bases from V and 3 bases from J, with 6 bases between. This CDR3 spans 14 amino acids. Germline V gene lookup returns CDR1 SGHTA and CDR2 FQGNSA. CDR3 DNA sequence: TGTGCCAGCAGCTTAGCGGGCGACTACAATGAGCAGTTCTTC. This codes for CASSLAGDYNEQFF.

CDR3 DNA: TGCGCCAGCAGCTTGACAGGGCTAGGGGAGACCCAGTACTTC. Protein: CASSLTGLGETQYF. The V and J genes are TRBV5-1 and TRBJ2-5; tentative D call: TRBD1 (6 bases). The ends were cut back, 1 base at V and 5 bases at J, with 12 bases in the middle. This CDR3 region has 14 residues. Germline V gene lookup returns CDR1 SGHRS and CDR2 YFSETQ.

In DNA form, the CDR3 reads TGCGCCAGCAGCTTGGCGGAGACGGGAGCGCGCGAGCAGTACTTC. Protein product: CASSLAETGAREQYF. The chain links TRBV5-1 to TRBJ2-7, with a tentative D call TRBD2 (6 bases). Germline CDR1 SGHRS, CDR2 YFSETQ. The CDR3 contains 15 residues. V gave up 0 bases and J gave up 6 bases, with 16 bases separating them.

This clone was picked up one time. The chain links TRBV5-1 to TRBJ2-7, with 9 positions matching TRBD1. Germline lookup yields CDR1 SGHRS and CDR2 YFSETQ. This CDR3 has 12 residues. The ends lost 4 bases at V and 5 bases at J; junction bases unmatched: 1. The CDR3 DNA follows: TGCGCCAGCAGCCGGGACAGGGACGAGCAGTACTTC. This sequence encodes CASSRDRDEQYF.

The J gene is TRBJ2-3, the V gene TRBV2, with D maybe TRBD2 (6 bases). Trimming shortened V by 7 bases and J by 4 bases, and 15 bases separated the two germline ends. Germline CDR1 is SNHLY and CDR2 is FYNNEI. The CDR3 spans 14 residues. Here the CDR3 DNA reads TGTGCCAGCAAGGGGACTTGGGGGGCAGATACGCAGTATTTT. Protein: CASKGTWGADTQYF. The full variable domain, its missing parts supplied by reference TRBV2 and TRBJ2-3, is EPEVTQTPSHQVTQMGQEVILRCVPISNHLYFYWYRQILGQKVEFLVSFYNNEISEKSEIFDDQFSVERPDGSNFTLKIRSTKLEDSAMYFCASKGTWGADTQYFGPGTRLTVL.

This clone was recorded only once. The gene calls are TRBV7-2 and TRBJ2-3, with TRBD1 as a possible D gene (6 bases). Trimming shortened V by 0 bases and J by 4 bases, and 8 bases separated the two germline ends. CDR1 SGHTA and CDR2 FQGNSA come from the germline V gene. The CDR3 sequence is 14 residues long. CDR3 sequence reads: CASSLAGASDTQYF. CDR3 nucleotide sequence: TGTGCCAGCAGCTTAGCGGGGGCCTCAGATACGCAGTATTTT.

The chain combines TRBV28 with TRBJ1-2, with D perhaps matching TRBD1 (5 bases). V lost 0 bases and J 13 bases, leaving 18 bases between the germline ends. The CDR3 extends over 14 amino acids. Germline V gives CDR1 MDHEN, CDR2 SYDVKM. This chain's CDR3 is CASSLWGGVQPGTF. In nucleotides, the CDR3 is TGTGCCAGCAGTTTATGGGGGGGGGTTCAACCGGGCACCTTC.

This clone was picked up one time. V and J are TRBV7-9 and TRBJ1-1; 7 bases agree with TRBD1. Germline lookup yields CDR1 SEHNR and CDR2 FQNEAQ (reference sequence). The V segment lost 3 bases and the J segment 3 bases; nucleotides outside the gene matches: 1. The CDR3 is made up of 13 amino acids. As DNA, the CDR3 is TGTGCCAGCAGCTTCGGACAGGACACTGAAGCTTTCTTT. Encoded protein: CASSFGQDTEAFF.

This sequence joins TRBV30 and TRBJ1-1; D is possibly TRBD1 (5 bases). CDR3 length: 14 amino acids. Germline CDR1 reads GTSNPN; CDR2 reads SVGIG (reference sequence). V was cut by 0 bases and J by 8 bases, with 16 bases left in between. CDR3 coding DNA: TGTGCCTGGAGTGTATGGGGCCCCCTCGCCGAAGCTTTCTTT. Translating gives CAWSVWGPLAEAFF. The variable domain in full, with the rest retrieved from reference TRBV30 and TRBJ1-1, is SQTIHQWPATLVQPVGSPLSLECTVEGTSNPNLYWYRQAAGRGLQLLFYSVGIGQISSEVPQNLSASRPQDRQFILSSKKLLLSDSGFYLCAWSVWGPLAEAFFGQGTRLTVV.

The rearrangement joins TRBV11-3 to TRBJ1-1; D possibly corresponds to TRBD1 (5 bases). The CDR3 totals 14 residues. V was trimmed by 4 bases and J by 1 base, leaving 10 bases between them. CDR1 is SGHNT, CDR2 YENEEA, per germline. The CDR3 sequence is CASSSGGGNTEAFF. The CDR3 DNA reads TGTGCCAGCAGCTCTGGGGGGGGGAACACTGAAGCTTTCTTT.

The chain is built from TRBV5-6 and TRBJ2-7, with D maybe TRBD2 (6 bases). Germline-derived CDR1 and CDR2 are SGHDT and YYEEEE. With 3 bases removed from V and 7 bases from J, the gap between germline ends came to 17 bases. CDR3 length: 14 amino acids. The CDR3 region has the DNA TGTGCCAGCAGCTGGGCTAGCGCTGGAGGTGAGCAGTACTTC. This gives the protein CASSWASAGGEQYF.

This clone was counted once. V gene TRBV19 combines with J gene TRBJ2-3, with D maybe TRBD1 (5 bases). V was trimmed by 1 base and J by 5 bases, leaving 10 bases between them. CDR1 is LNHDA and CDR2 is SQIVND in the germline V gene (reference sequence). The CDR3 covers 14 residues. The CDR3, as DNA: TGTGCCAGTAGTATAGTAGGGGCCCGAGATACGCAGTATTTT. Protein: CASSIVGARDTQYF.

This chain links TRBV7-2 with TRBJ2-2; 7 bases fit TRBD2. The CDR3 is 16 residues long. CDR1 is SGHTA, CDR2 FQGNSA, per germline. Germline trimming cut 3 bases from V and 0 bases from J; bases unmatched to any gene: 4. The CDR3 DNA reads as TGTGCCAGCAGCTTTCAGGCGGGGGCGAACACCGGGGAGCTGTTTTTT. This translates into CASSFQAGANTGELFF. Looking up the rest from reference TRBV7-2 and TRBJ2-2 gives the full variable domain: GAGVSQSPSNKVTEKGKDVELRCDPISGHTALYWYRQSLGQGLEFLIYFQGNSAPDKSGLPSDRFSAERTGGSVSTLTIQRTQQEDSAVYLCASSFQAGANTGELFFGEGSRLTVL.

This sequence joins TRBV9 and TRBJ2-2, with 16 bases fitting TRBD2. This CDR3 is built from 19 residues. Germline assignment: CDR1 SGDLS and CDR2 YYNGEE. With V trimmed by 5 bases and J by 3 bases, 10 bases remained unmatched. CDR3 nucleotides: TGTGCCAGCAGTCTCCCCGGGACTAGCGGGGGGGAGTACACCGGGGAGCTGTTTTTT. It translates to CASSLPGTSGGEYTGELFF.

The chain employs TRBV5-6 and TRBJ1-1; 8 nucleotides match TRBD1. This CDR3 region has 13 residues. After removal of 0 bases from V and 7 bases from J, the junction contained 2 bases not matched to a gene. Germline V gives CDR1 SGHDT, CDR2 YYEEEE. Here the CDR3 DNA reads TGTGCCAGCAGCTTGGACAGGGGGGTTGAAGCTTTCTTT. Encoded protein: CASSLDRGVEAFF.

The chain couples TRBV5-6 to TRBJ2-1; 13 bases are a match to TRBD2. CDR1 is SGHDT, CDR2 YYEEEE, per germline. The V and J ends lost 5 bases and 1 base, in that order; junction bases with no gene match: 3. CDR3 length: 16 amino acids. The CDR3 coding sequence is TGTGCCAGCAGTCGGACTAGCGGGGGATCCTACAATGAGCAGTTCTTC. Translating it yields CASSRTSGGSYNEQFF.

This sequence joins TRBV30 and TRBJ2-7, with a weak D call TRBD2 (6 bases). Germline assignment: CDR1 GTSNPN and CDR2 SVGIG (reference sequence). V shed 0 bases and J shed 3 bases, with 18 bases lying between them. The CDR3 has 16 amino acids. The CDR3 DNA reads as TGTGCCTGGAGTGTGGGCGGGACCCTCATCCTCTACGAGCAGTACTTC. Translated, it gives CAWSVGGTLILYEQYF.